The 9 T cell receptor beta chains listed next were all sequenced from one sample in a study of siplizumab effects on memory and regulatory T cells. Only in-frame clones appear in the TCRdb table, and some are missing; sequencing was by immunoSEQ multiplex PCR. The data contain 100,000 or so clones, over 85% of them singletons. Sequenced sample: non-Treg CD4+ T cells sorted from blood. Receptor source: a human donor in good health.

The chain couples TRBV7-6 to TRBJ2-3; D unresolved. Trimming took 4 bases from V and 7 from J, leaving 9 bases between them. The CDR3 length is 12 residues. Looked up from germline, CDR1 is SGHVS and CDR2 is FNYEAQ. The CDR3 region is CASSSSDNTQYF. CDR3 DNA sequence: TGTGCCAGCAGCTCATCCGACAATACGCAGTATTTT.

Details on this clone: An end of the junction does not agree with germline; a read error may underlie this. This chain connects TRBV11-1 to TRBJ1-2; no clear D gene. CDR3 length: 13 residues. Per the germline V gene, CDR1 is SGHAT and CDR2 is FQDESV (reference sequence). The CDR3 DNA is TGTACCAGCAGCTTAGGCGGAAACTATGGCTACACCTTC. This sequence encodes CTSSLGGNYGYTF.

This chain connects TRBV12-5 to TRBJ2-5, with 7 bases aligning to TRBD1. J was trimmed by 5 bases and V by 6 bases; bases with no gene match: 12. This CDR3 comprises 15 residues. CDR1 is LGHNT and CDR2 is FRNRAP in the germline V gene. CDR3 in amino acids: CASGPRQGSGETQYF. In DNA form, the CDR3 reads TGTGCTAGTGGCCCACGACAGGGATCAGGCGAGACCCAGTACTTC. The full variable domain, in which reference TRBV12-5 and TRBJ2-5 provide the parts outside the CDR3, is DARVTQTPRHKVTEMGQEVTMRCQPILGHNTVFWYRQTMMQGLELLAYFRNRAPLDDSGMPKDRFSAEMPDATLATLKIQPSEPRDSAVYFCASGPRQGSGETQYFGPGTRLLVL.

The genes are TRBV9 and TRBJ1-5; TRBD1 matches 8 bases. This CDR3 contains 14 residues. Trimming took 7 bases from V and 4 from J; bases not matched to a gene: 7. The germline gives CDR1 SGDLS, CDR2 YYNGEE. This chain's CDR3 is CASGQGVANQPQHF. Here the CDR3 DNA reads TGTGCCAGCGGACAGGGAGTTGCGAATCAGCCCCAGCATTTT.

J is TRBJ1-2 and V is TRBV19; 9 bases line up with TRBD1. CDR3 length: 16 amino acids. V dropped 4 bases and J dropped 4; count of bases not matched to a gene: 10. CDR1 is LNHDA, CDR2 SQIVND, per germline (reference sequence). The CDR3 loop is CASSKSGTGSGYGYTF. CDR3 coding DNA: TGTGCCAGTAGTAAATCCGGGACAGGGAGCGGCTATGGCTACACCTTC.

The genes are TRBV4-1 and TRBJ2-7; D call uncertain. The CDR3 loop spans 16 amino acids. Germline V CDR1 and CDR2: MGHRA, YSYEKL. V was pared by 0 bases and J by 0 bases, with 12 bases between. The CDR3 reads CASSQDVTRSSYEQYF. The CDR3 nucleotides read TGCGCCAGCAGCCAAGATGTCACCCGGAGCTCCTACGAGCAGTACTTC.

V gene TRBV2 combines with J gene TRBJ2-7, with 12 nucleotides matching TRBD1. This CDR3 has 14 amino acids. Trimming cost V 6 bases and J 7 bases; bases outside gene matches: 7. Germline assignment: CDR1 SNHLY and CDR2 FYNNEI. The CDR3 DNA reads as TGTGCCAGCAGCTCTCGGGACAGGGGGCAAGAGCAGTACTTC. Protein sequence: CASSSRDRGQEQYF.

This sequence joins TRBV6-5 and TRBJ2-1, with 8 bases identical to TRBD2. Germline CDR1 is MNHEY and CDR2 is SVGAGI. The ends lost 8 bases at V and 1 base at J; junction bases unmatched: 4. This CDR3 comprises 14 residues. The CDR3 is CASESGGSYNEQFF. CDR3 coding DNA: TGTGCCAGCGAAAGCGGGGGTTCCTACAATGAGCAGTTCTTC.

The chain is built from TRBV28 and TRBJ2-7; maybe TRBD1 (5 bases). The V end lost 8 bases, the J end lost 4 bases, and 12 bases lay between the germline ends. Germline-derived CDR1 and CDR2 are MDHEN and SYDVKM. The CDR3 contains 12 residues. The CDR3 here is CASQGNPYEQYF. The DNA of the CDR3 is TGTGCCAGCCAGGGTAACCCGTACGAGCAGTACTTC.